The rows below give T cell receptor beta chains drawn from one sample of a study of blood T cell repertoires in COVID-19. TCRdb's table, derived via immunoSEQ multiplex PCR, lists solely in-frame clones and lacks some. The sample carries just over 150,000 clones, 82% recorded once. Sequenced sample: peripheral blood. Receptor source: a woman in her thirties or forties with COVID-19, enrolled during active disease. Both conserved end residues are part of each CDR3.

v_gene	CDR3aa
TRBV7-7	CASSLGTGRETQYF
TRBV4-2	CASSPEIGTASGALGQFF
TRBV7-6	CASSPSDRAGPNEQFF
TRBV18	CASSPSARGTEAFF
TRBV12-3/TRBV12-4	CASSLTGTYEQYF
TRBV13	CASSSDRGRRKNIQYF
TRBV6-5	CASKGQGPYGYTF
TRBV6-5	CASSGGLARGNEQFF
TRBV7-9	CASSAAGAASSGNTIYF
TRBV4-1	CASREIAGEETQYF
TRBV7-3	CASSPNRLAGLNEQFF
TRBV21-1	CASTKPDSHQPQHF
TRBV18	CASSPQTIRVDFYEQYF
TRBV27	CASSLRQGRGNEQFF
TRBV5-1	CASSATSGRTVREQYF
TRBV9	CASSVGDTPGEQFF
TRBV5-1	CASSNSGQFSYEQYF
TRBV7-6	CASSIRDNSGNTIYF
TRBV2	CASSDRRVKGVNNEQFF
TRBV6-5	CASSSGQGVVSPLHF
TRBV12-5	CASRRVNTGELFF
TRBV7-3	CASSLYSLKKIYGYTF
TRBV6-4	CASSDGKGRDTQYF
TRBV5-4	CASSRQGPYNEQFF
TRBV2	CARISGSGGGYTF
TRBV28	CASSLGQGFRQPQHF
TRBV4-1	CASSPDRDFAGELFF
TRBV28	CASSSTPGQGFFGYTF
TRBV19	CASRETSGIIVDEQFF
TRBV5-4	CASSPKKSAPGQGHYEQYF
TRBV6-5	CASSYSIQGGEQFF
TRBV11-2	CASKLTGTDTQYF